The 5 T cell receptor beta chains presented below share a single source sample, sequenced in a study of T cell responses to AZD1222 COVID-19 vaccine. The repertoire was sequenced with immunoSEQ multiplex PCR; TCRdb's copy has only in-frame clones and lacks some. The table records about 120,000 clones, around 87% of them present only once. The sample here was peripheral blood, taken on day 0 of AZD1222 vaccination. Receptors were obtained from an adult in good health.

This chain uses TRBV28 with TRBJ2-3; 12 nucleotides agree with TRBD2. V trimming: 6 bases; J trimming: 4 bases; junction bases outside the gene matches: 2. Per germline, CDR1 MDHEN and CDR2 SYDVKM. This CDR3 is 14 amino acids long. The CDR3 loop reads CASSLAGGPDTQYF. DNA of the CDR3: TGTGCCAGCAGCCTAGCGGGAGGGCCAGATACGCAGTATTTT.

This chain joins TRBV23-1 and TRBJ2-7; D is undetermined. TRBV23-1 is an ORF; its function is uncertain. CDR3 size: 14 residues. V shed 6 bases and J shed 2 bases, with 14 bases lying between them. For the CDR3, the DNA is TGCGCCAGCAGGTCACTGTCGCCTACCTACGAGCAGTACTTC. Translation gives CASRSLSPTYEQYF.

J is TRBJ1-5 and V is TRBV2; 8 bases fit TRBD1. The CDR3 sequence is 14 residues long. V lost 5 bases and J lost 11; bases outside the gene matches: 11. The germline V gene encodes CDR1 SNHLY and CDR2 FYNNEI. CDR3 nucleotide sequence: TGTGCCAGCAGTCTTGGACAGGGTGTAATGACCCAGCATTTT. As protein: CASSLGQGVMTQHF. The whole variable domain, remainder taken from reference TRBV2 and TRBJ1-5, is EPEVTQTPSHQVTQMGQEVILRCVPISNHLYFYWYRQILGQKVEFLVSFYNNEISEKSEIFDDQFSVERPDGSNFTLKIRSTKLEDSAMYFCASSLGQGVMTQHFGDGTRLSIL.

The V and J genes are TRBV7-2 and TRBJ2-3; TRBD2 is a possible D gene (5 bases). CDR1 is SGHTA, CDR2 FQGNSA, per germline. Trimming removed 1 base from V and 4 bases from J, with 12 bases in between. This CDR3 contains 15 residues. The CDR3 region is CASSLGHRGADTQYF. As DNA, the CDR3 is TGTGCCAGCAGCTTAGGCCACCGGGGAGCAGATACGCAGTATTTT.

The V gene is TRBV11-3, the J gene TRBJ2-1, with 10 bases aligning to TRBD1. The V gene end was trimmed by 1 base and the J gene end by 4 bases; junction bases not matched to a gene: 1. This CDR3 has 15 residues. Germline lookup yields CDR1 SGHNT and CDR2 YENEEA. In DNA, the CDR3 is TGTGCCAGCAGCTTAGGGACAGGGGGTTACAATGAGCAGTTCTTC. This translates into CASSLGTGGYNEQFF. Complete variable domain (other parts from reference TRBV11-3 and TRBJ2-1): EAGVVQSPRYKIIEKKQPVAFWCNPISGHNTLYWYLQNLGQGPELLIRYENEEAVDDSQLPKDRFSAERLKGVDSTLKIQPAELGDSAVYLCASSLGTGGYNEQFFGPGTRLTVL.